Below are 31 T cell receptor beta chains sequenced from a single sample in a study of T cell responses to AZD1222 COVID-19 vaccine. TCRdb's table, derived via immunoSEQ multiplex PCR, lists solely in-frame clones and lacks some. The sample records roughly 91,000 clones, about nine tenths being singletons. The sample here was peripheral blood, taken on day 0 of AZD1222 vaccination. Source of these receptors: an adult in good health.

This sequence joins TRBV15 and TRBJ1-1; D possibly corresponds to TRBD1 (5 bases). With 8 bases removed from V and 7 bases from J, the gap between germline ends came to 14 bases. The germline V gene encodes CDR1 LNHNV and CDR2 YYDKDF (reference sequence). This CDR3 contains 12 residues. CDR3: CATGGADREAFF. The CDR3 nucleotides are TGTGCCACCGGCGGGGCAGACCGTGAAGCTTTCTTT.

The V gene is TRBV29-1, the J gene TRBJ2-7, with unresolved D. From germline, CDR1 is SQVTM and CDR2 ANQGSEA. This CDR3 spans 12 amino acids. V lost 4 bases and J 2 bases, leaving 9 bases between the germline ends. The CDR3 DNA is TGCAGCGTTGGAGAATCGACCTACGAGCAGTACTTC. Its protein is CSVGESTYEQYF.

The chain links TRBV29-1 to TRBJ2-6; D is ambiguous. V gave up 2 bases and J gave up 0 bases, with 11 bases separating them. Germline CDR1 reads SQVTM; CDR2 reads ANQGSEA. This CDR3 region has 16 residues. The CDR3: CSVEWIGSSGANVLTF. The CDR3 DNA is TGCAGCGTTGAATGGATCGGAAGCTCTGGGGCCAACGTCCTGACTTTC.

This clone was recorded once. The CDR3, as DNA: TGTGCCAGCTCACCGTGGGACACAACAACTAATGAAAAACTGTTTTTT. Amino acids: CASSPWDTTTNEKLFF. The chain combines TRBV18 with TRBJ1-4; tentative D call: TRBD1 (6 bases). The CDR3 consists of 16 residues. V lost 3 bases and J lost 0, with 11 bases in between. Germline loops: CDR1 KGHSH, CDR2 LQKENI.

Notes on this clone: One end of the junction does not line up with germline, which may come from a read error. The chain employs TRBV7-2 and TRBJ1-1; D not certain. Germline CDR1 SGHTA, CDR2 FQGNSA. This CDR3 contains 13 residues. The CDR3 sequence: CASSLAGNSEAFF. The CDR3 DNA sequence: TGTGCCAGCAGCTTAGCAGGGAACAGTGAAGCTTTCTTT.

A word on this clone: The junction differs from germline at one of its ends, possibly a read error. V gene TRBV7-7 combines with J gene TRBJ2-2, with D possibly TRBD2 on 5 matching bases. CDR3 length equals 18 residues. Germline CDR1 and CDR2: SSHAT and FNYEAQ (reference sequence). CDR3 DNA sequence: TGTGCTAGCACCCACGGGCAGCCACTAGTTCGTAGAACCGGGGAGCTGTTTTTT. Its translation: CASTHGQPLVRRTGELFF.

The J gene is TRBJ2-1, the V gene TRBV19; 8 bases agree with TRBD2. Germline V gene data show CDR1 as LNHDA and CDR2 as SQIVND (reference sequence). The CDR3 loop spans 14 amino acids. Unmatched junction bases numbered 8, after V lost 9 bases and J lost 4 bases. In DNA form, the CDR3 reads TGTGCCAGCTTGTCTAGCGGGTCTTACAATGAGCAGTTCTTC. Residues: CASLSSGSYNEQFF.

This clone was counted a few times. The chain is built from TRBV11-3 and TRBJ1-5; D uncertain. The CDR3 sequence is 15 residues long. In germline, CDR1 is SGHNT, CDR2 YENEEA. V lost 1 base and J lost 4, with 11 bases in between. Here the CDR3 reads CASSLAPRPNQPQHF. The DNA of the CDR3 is TGTGCCAGCAGCTTAGCCCCGAGGCCGAATCAGCCCCAGCATTTT.

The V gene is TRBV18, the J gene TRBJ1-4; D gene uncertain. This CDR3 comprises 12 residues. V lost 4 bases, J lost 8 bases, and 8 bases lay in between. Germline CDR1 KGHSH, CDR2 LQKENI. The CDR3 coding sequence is TGTGCCAGCTCACTACAGAGGGAAAAACTGTTTTTT. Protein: CASSLQREKLFF.

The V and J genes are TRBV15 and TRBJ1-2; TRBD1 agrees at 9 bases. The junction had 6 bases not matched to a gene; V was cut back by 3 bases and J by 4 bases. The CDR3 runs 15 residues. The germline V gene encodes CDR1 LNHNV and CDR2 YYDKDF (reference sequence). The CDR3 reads CATSRGQGGIYGYTF. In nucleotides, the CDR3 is TGTGCCACCAGCAGGGGACAGGGAGGGATCTATGGCTACACCTTC.

CDR3 region: CASSLASFVENTEAFF. CDR3 bases: TGCGCCAGCAGCTTGGCTTCCTTCGTGGAGAACACTGAAGCTTTCTTT. This rearrangement joins TRBV5-1 to TRBJ1-1; D not certain. There are 16 residues in the CDR3. Germline CDR1 reads SGHRS; CDR2 reads YFSETQ. The V end lost 0 bases, the J end lost 1 base, and 13 bases lay between the germline ends.

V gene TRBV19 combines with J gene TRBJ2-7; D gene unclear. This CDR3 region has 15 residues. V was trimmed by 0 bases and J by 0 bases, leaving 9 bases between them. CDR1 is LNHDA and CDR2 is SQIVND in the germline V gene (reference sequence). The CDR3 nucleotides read TGTGCCAGTAGTATAGAGGCCAGGAGCTCCTACGAGCAGTACTTC. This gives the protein CASSIEARSSYEQYF.

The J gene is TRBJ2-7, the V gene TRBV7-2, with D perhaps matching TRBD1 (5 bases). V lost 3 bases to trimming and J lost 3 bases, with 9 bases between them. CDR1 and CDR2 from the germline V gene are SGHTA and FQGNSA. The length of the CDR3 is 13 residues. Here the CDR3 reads CASSFPGIYEQYF. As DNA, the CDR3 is TGTGCCAGCAGCTTCCCAGGGATCTACGAGCAGTACTTC.

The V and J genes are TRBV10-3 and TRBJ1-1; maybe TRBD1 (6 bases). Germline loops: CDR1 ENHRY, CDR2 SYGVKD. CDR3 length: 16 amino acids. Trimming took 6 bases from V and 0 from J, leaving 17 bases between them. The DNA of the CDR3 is TGTGCCATCAGCGCAGGGGACCCGGGACTGAACACTGAAGCTTTCTTT. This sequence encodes CAISAGDPGLNTEAFF.

Here the CDR3 reads CATSSGNYGYTF. The CDR3 DNA sequence: TGTGCCACCTCTTCAGGGAACTATGGCTACACCTTC. The chain carries TRBV28 and TRBJ1-2; the D gene is possibly TRBD1 (5 bases). Germline loops: CDR1 MDHEN, CDR2 SYDVKM. V lost 10 bases to trimming and J lost 2 bases, with 11 bases between them. CDR3 size: 12 residues.

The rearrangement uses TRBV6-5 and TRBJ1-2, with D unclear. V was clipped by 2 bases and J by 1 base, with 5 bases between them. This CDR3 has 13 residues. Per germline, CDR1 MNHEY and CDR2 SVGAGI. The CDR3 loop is CASSYGRNYGYTF. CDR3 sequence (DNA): TGTGCCAGCAGTTACGGCCGTAACTATGGCTACACCTTC.

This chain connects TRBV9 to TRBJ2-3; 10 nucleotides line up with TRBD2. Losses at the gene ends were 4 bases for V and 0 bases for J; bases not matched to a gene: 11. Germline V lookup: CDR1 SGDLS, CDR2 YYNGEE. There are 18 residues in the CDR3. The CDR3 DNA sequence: TGTGCCAGCAGCCTAGGAAGCGGGAGGGGTTCTAGCACAGATACGCAGTATTTT. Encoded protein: CASSLGSGRGSSTDTQYF.

CDR3 amino acids: CASSFRDRGRYEQYF. The CDR3 bases are TGTGCCAGCAGCTTCCGGGACAGGGGCCGCTACGAGCAGTACTTC. The V gene is TRBV5-5, the J gene TRBJ2-7; 10 bases fit TRBD1. CDR1 is SGHKS and CDR2 is YYEKEE in the germline V gene (reference sequence). Trimming at V came to 2 bases and at J to 3 bases, leaving 5 bases not matched to a gene. The CDR3 sequence is 15 residues long.

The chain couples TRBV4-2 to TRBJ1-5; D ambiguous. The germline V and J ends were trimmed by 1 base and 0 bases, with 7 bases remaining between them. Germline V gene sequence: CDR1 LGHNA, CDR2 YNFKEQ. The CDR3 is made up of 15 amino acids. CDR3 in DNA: TGTGCCAGCAGCCAAGGTATGAGTAGCAATCAGCCCCAGCATTTT. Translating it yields CASSQGMSSNQPQHF.

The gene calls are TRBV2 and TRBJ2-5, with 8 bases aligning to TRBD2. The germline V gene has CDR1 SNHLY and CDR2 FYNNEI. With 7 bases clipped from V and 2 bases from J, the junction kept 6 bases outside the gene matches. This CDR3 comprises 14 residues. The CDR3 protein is CASNQRGPQETQYF. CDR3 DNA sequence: TGTGCCAGCAACCAGCGGGGGCCTCAAGAGACCCAGTACTTC.

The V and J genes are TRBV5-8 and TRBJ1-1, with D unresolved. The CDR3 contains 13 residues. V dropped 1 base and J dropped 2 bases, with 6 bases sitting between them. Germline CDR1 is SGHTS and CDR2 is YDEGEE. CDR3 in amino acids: CASSLLINTEAFF. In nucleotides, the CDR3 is TGTGCCAGCAGCTTGTTGATAAACACTGAAGCTTTCTTT.

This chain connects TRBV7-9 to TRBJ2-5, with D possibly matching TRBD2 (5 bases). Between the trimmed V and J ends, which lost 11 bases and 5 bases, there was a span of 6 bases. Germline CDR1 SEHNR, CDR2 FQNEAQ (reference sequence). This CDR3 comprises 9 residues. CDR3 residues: CACGETQYF. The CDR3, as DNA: TGTGCCTGCGGGGAGACCCAGTACTTC.

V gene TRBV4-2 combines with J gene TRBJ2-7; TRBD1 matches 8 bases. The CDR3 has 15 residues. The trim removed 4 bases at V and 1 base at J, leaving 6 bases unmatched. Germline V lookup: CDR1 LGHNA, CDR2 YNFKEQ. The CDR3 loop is CASSPPGQESYEQYF. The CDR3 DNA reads TGTGCCAGCAGCCCCCCGGGACAGGAATCCTACGAGCAGTACTTC.

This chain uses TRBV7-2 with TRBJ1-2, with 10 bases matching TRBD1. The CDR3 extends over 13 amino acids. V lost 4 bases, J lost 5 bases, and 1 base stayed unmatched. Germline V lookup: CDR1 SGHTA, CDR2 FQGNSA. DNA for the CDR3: TGTGCCAGCAGCTCGGGACAGGGGTATGGCTACACCTTC. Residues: CASSSGQGYGYTF. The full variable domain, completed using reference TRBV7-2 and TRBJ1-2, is GAGVSQSPSNKVTEKGKDVELRCDPISGHTALYWYRQSLGQGLEFLIYFQGNSAPDKSGLPSDRFSAERTGGSVSTLTIQRTQQEDSAVYLCASSSGQGYGYTFGSGTRLTVV.

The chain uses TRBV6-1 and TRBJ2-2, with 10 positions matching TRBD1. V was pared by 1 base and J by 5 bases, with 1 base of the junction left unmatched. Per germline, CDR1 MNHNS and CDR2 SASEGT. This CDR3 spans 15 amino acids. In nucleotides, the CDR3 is TGTGCCAGCAGTGAAGGGACAGGGGGGACCGGGGAGCTGTTTTTT. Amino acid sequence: CASSEGTGGTGELFF.

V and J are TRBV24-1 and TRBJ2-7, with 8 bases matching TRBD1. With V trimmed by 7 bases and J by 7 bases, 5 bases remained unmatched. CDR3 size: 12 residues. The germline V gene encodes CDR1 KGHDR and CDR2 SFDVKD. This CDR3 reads CATSGTGWEQYF. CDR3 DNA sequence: TGTGCCACCAGCGGGACAGGTTGGGAGCAGTACTTC.

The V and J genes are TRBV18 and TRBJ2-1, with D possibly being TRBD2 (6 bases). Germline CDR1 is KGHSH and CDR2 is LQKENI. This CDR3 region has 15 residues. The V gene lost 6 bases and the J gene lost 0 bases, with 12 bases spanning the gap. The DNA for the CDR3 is TGTGCCAGCTCGGGCGGGAACGACTCCTACAATGAGCAGTTCTTC. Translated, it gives CASSGGNDSYNEQFF. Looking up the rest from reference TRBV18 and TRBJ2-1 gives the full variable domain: NAGVMQNPRHLVRRRGQEARLRCSPMKGHSHVYWYRQLPEEGLKFMVYLQKENIIDESGMPKERFSAEFPKEGPSILRIQQVVRGDSAAYFCASSGGNDSYNEQFFGPGTRLTVL.

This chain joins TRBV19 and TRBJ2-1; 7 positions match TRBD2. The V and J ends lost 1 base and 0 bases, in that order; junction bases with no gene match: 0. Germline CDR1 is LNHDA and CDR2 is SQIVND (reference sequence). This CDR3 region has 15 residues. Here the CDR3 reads CASSIGTSSYNEQFF. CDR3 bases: TGTGCCAGTAGTATAGGGACTAGCTCCTACAATGAGCAGTTCTTC.

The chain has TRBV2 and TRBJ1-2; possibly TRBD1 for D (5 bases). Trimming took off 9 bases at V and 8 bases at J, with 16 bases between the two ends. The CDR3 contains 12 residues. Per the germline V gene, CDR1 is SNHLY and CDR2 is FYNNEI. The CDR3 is CASRGGAIGYTF. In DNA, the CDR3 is TGTGCCAGTAGAGGTGGGGCTATCGGCTACACCTTC.

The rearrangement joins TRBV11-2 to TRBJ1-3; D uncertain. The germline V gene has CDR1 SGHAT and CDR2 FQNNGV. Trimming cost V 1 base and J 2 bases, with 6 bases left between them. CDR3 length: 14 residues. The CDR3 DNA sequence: TGTGCCAGCAGCTTAGCGCGTACTGGAAACACCATATATTTT. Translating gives CASSLARTGNTIYF. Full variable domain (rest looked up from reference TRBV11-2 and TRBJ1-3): EAGVAQSPRYKIIEKRQSVAFWCNPISGHATLYWYQQILGQGPKLLIQFQNNGVVDDSQLPKDRFSAERLKGVDSTLKIQPAKLEDSAVYLCASSLARTGNTIYFGEGSWLTVV.

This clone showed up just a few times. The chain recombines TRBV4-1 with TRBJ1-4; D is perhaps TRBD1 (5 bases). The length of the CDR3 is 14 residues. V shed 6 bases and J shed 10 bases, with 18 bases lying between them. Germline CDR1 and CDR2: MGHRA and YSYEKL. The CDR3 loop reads CASSQAGTGGKLFF. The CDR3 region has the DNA TGCGCCAGCAGTCAGGCCGGGACTGGCGGAAAACTGTTTTTT.